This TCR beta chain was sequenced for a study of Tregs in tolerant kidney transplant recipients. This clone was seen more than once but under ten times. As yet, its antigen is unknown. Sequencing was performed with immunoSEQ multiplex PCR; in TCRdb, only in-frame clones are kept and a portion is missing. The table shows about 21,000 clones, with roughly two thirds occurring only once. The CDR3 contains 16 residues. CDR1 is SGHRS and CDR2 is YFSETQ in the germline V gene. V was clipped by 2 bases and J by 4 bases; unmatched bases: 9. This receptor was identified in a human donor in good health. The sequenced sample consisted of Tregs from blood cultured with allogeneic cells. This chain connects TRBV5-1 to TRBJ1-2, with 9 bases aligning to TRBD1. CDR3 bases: TGCGCCAGCAGCTTTCGGGGACAGGGACCATTCTATGGCTACACCTTC. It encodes CASSFRGQGPFYGYTF.